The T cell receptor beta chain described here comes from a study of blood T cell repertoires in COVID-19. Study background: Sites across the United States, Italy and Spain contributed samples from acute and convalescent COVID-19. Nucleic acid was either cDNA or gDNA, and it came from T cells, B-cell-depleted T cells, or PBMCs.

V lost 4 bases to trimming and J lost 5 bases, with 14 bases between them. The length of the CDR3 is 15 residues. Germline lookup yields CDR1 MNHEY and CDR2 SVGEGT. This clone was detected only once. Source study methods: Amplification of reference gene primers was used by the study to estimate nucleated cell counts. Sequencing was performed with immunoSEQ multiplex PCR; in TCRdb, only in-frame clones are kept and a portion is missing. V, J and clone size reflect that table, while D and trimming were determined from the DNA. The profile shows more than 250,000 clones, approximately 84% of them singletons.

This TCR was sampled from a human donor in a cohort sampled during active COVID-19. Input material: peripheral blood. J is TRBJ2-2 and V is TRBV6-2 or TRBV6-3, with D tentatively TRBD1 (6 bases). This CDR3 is CASSSQGSRTGELFF. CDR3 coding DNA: TGTGCCAGCAGTTCTCAGGGGAGCCGGACCGGGGAGCTGTTTTTT.